Listed below are T cell receptor beta chains from one sample, sequenced in a study of a mutant IDH1 vaccine in newly diagnosed glioma. What these receptors recognize is not known. Sequenced by immunoSEQ multiplex PCR; TCRdb stores in-frame clones only, minus some. This sample carries over 30,000 clones, around 90% of them seen once, and the ten largest clones take roughly 5%. This material consisted of PBMCs, taken from a glioma patient whose treatment included an IDH1 peptide vaccine. The receptor set was obtained from a woman between 40 and 50 years old with glioma. Both conserved end residues are part of each CDR3. The order of the fields is V gene, D gene, clone size, J gene, CDR3 DNA, CDR3 protein. The D gene is left open where the match is weak. For some rows the clone size is stated as once, few or many, or as a class when expanded; others skip it.

V: TRBV6-5
D: .
size: .
J: TRBJ1-2
DNA: TGTGCCAGCAGTTACTCAGGCTATGACAGTTACTATGGCTACACCTTC
CDR3: CASSYSGYDSYYGYTF

V: TRBV2
D: TRBD1
size: few
J: TRBJ1-5
DNA: TGTGCCAGCAGTGCAGGGGGCGCGGAGCCCCAGCATTTT
CDR3: CASSAGGAEPQHF

V: TRBV7-2
D: TRBD2
size: .
J: TRBJ2-2
DNA: TGTGCCAGCAGCCATGGGGGACTAGCGGGTGCGAACACCGGGGAGCTGTTTTTT
CDR3: CASSHGGLAGANTGELFF

V: TRBV19
D: .
size: .
J: TRBJ2-7
DNA: TGTGCCAGTAGTATAGACCTGACAGGGCGGGGCGAGCAGTACTTC
CDR3: CASSIDLTGRGEQYF

V: TRBV4-1
D: TRBD1
size: .
J: TRBJ2-7
DNA: TGCGCCAGCAGCCAGGCTACCGGGACAGAGATTTACGAGCAGTACTTC
CDR3: CASSQATGTEIYEQYF

V: TRBV13
D: .
size: .
J: TRBJ2-2
DNA: TGTGCCAGCTCCCTGGGGGGGCACACCGGGGAGCTGTTTTTT
CDR3: CASSLGGHTGELFF

V: TRBV2
D: .
size: .
J: TRBJ1-3
DNA: TGTGCCAGCAGTCGCGCCGGGGTGGAGGGAAACACCATATATTTT
CDR3: CASSRAGVEGNTIYF

V: TRBV28
D: .
size: .
J: TRBJ1-1
DNA: TGTGCCAGCAGCTCGGGCACTGAAGCTTTCTTT
CDR3: CASSSGTEAFF

V: TRBV6-1
D: .
size: medium-sized
J: TRBJ1-2
DNA: TGTGCCAGCAGTGAGACCTATGGCTACACCTTC
CDR3: CASSETYGYTF

V: TRBV5-5
D: .
size: .
J: TRBJ2-2
DNA: TGTGCCAGCAGCTTGGGCCGGCCTGAAAGGGACACCGGGGAGCTGTTTTTT
CDR3: CASSLGRPERDTGELFF

V: TRBV7-2
D: TRBD1
size: .
J: TRBJ1-2
DNA: TGTGCCAGCAGCCCGACAGGGGGCCATGGCTACACCTTC
CDR3: CASSPTGGHGYTF

V: TRBV10-3
D: .
size: .
J: TRBJ1-5
DNA: TGTGCCATCAGCGCCGGAGAGTGGCAGCCCCAGCATTTT
CDR3: CAISAGEWQPQHF

V: TRBV4-1
D: TRBD1
size: .
J: TRBJ2-7
DNA: TGCGCCAGCAGCCGTCCTTCCGGGACAGCTCTGGAGCAGTACTTC
CDR3: CASSRPSGTALEQYF

V: TRBV19
D: .
size: .
J: TRBJ1-5
DNA: TGTGCCAGTAGTCCCCCTCTCCGGGGACAACCACGGAATCAGCCCCAGCATTTT
CDR3: CASSPPLRGQPRNQPQHF

V: TRBV14
D: TRBD1
size: .
J: TRBJ1-3
DNA: TGTGCCAGCAGCCAAGTCAGGGGGCTTGGAAACACCATATATTTT
CDR3: CASSQVRGLGNTIYF

V: TRBV6-5
D: TRBD1
size: .
J: TRBJ2-5
DNA: TGTGCCAGCAGTAGGAACAGGGGTCGGGAGACCCAGTACTTC
CDR3: CASSRNRGRETQYF

V: TRBV14
D: .
size: .
J: TRBJ2-7
DNA: TGTGCCAGCAGCCAAGTAGACAGGTCCTACGAGCAGTACTTC
CDR3: CASSQVDRSYEQYF

V: TRBV7-6
D: TRBD2
size: .
J: TRBJ2-3
DNA: TGTGCCAGCCTTGCTTCCCTTGGACTAGCGGGAGACGGCACAGATACGCAGTATTTT
CDR3: CASLASLGLAGDGTDTQYF

V: TRBV7-2
D: .
size: .
J: TRBJ2-5
DNA: TGTGCCAGCAGCTTAGCGGGGAGCTACGGGACCCAGTACTTC
CDR3: CASSLAGSYGTQYF

V: TRBV10-3
D: .
size: .
J: TRBJ1-1
DNA: TGTGCCATCAGTGAGAGGGAACGGAACACTGAAGCTTTCTTT
CDR3: CAISERERNTEAFF

V: TRBV5-5
D: .
size: once
J: TRBJ2-7
DNA: TGTGCCAGCAGCCCGGGTACCCGCCCTTTCTACGAGCAGTACTTC
CDR3: CASSPGTRPFYEQYF

V: TRBV6-5
D: .
size: once
J: TRBJ1-1
DNA: TGTGCCAGCAGTTACTCGAGTTGGCGAGGCACTGAAGCTTTCTTT
CDR3: CASSYSSWRGTEAFF

V: TRBV7-2
D: .
size: .
J: TRBJ1-2
DNA: TGTGCCAGCAGCTTAGCGATGCGGGCAGTAACTAACTATGGCTACACCTTC
CDR3: CASSLAMRAVTNYGYTF

V: TRBV2
D: TRBD2
size: .
J: TRBJ2-3
DNA: TGTGCCAGCAGTTTACTAGCGGGAGGGTGGTATTTT
CDR3: CASSLLAGGWYF

V: TRBV30
D: TRBD1
size: .
J: TRBJ1-4
DNA: TGTGCTGCGACAGGGAATGAAAAACTGTTTTTT
CDR3: CAATGNEKLFF

V: TRBV19
D: .
size: .
J: TRBJ2-7
DNA: TGTGCCAGTAGTGCGGTCGTCGCTAGCACCTACGAGCAGTACTTC
CDR3: CASSAVVASTYEQYF

V: TRBV7-9
D: TRBD2
size: .
J: TRBJ2-3
DNA: TGTGCCAGCAGCACCTCGGGAGCGGGAGGGGTTACTAGCACAGATACGCAGTATTTT
CDR3: CASSTSGAGGVTSTDTQYF

V: TRBV14
D: TRBD2
size: few
J: TRBJ2-1
DNA: TGTGCCAGCAGCCAGATGGGGACTAGCCTAAATGAGCAGTTCTTC
CDR3: CASSQMGTSLNEQFF

V: TRBV7-9
D: TRBD1
size: .
J: TRBJ1-2
DNA: TGTGCCAGCACCACGACAGGGGTGGACTATGGCTACACCTTC
CDR3: CASTTTGVDYGYTF

V: TRBV21-1
D: .
size: .
J: TRBJ2-3
DNA: TGTGCCAGCAGCAATGACCGGAGGAAAGCAGATACGCAGTATTTT
CDR3: CASSNDRRKADTQYF

V: TRBV2
D: .
size: .
J: TRBJ1-1
DNA: TGTGCCAGCAGTGAAAGGGCCGGCACTGAAGCTTTCTTT
CDR3: CASSERAGTEAFF

V: TRBV2
D: TRBD1
size: .
J: TRBJ1-2
DNA: TGTGCCAGCAACCCCCGGGGGACAGGGTATGGCTACACCTTC
CDR3: CASNPRGTGYGYTF

V: TRBV7-9
D: .
size: .
J: TRBJ2-7
DNA: TGTGCCAGCAGCTACAATGGACCGCGGAGCTCCTACGAGCAGTACTTC
CDR3: CASSYNGPRSSYEQYF

V: TRBV6-1
D: .
size: .
J: TRBJ2-7
DNA: TGTGCCAGCGGTTTGAGGGTTTTCTCCTACGAGCAGTACTTC
CDR3: CASGLRVFSYEQYF

V: TRBV19
D: TRBD1
size: .
J: TRBJ1-2
DNA: TGTGCCAGTAGTATTGCGGGACAGTTCTATGGCTACACCTTC
CDR3: CASSIAGQFYGYTF

V: TRBV18
D: .
size: .
J: TRBJ2-7
DNA: TGTGCCAGCTCCCCGGGACTCGGATCGGCCTACGAGCAGTACTTC
CDR3: CASSPGLGSAYEQYF

V: TRBV5-1
D: .
size: .
J: TRBJ1-1
DNA: TGCGCCAGCAGCTCCCGCCTCTTACGGGGGGGGAACACTGAAGCTTTCTTT
CDR3: CASSSRLLRGGNTEAFF

V: TRBV19
D: TRBD2
size: .
J: TRBJ2-7
DNA: TGTGCCAGTAGCATGACTAGCGGGGGGCCCTACGAGCAGTACTTC
CDR3: CASSMTSGGPYEQYF

V: TRBV6-5
D: .
size: .
J: TRBJ2-5
DNA: TGTGCCAGCAGTTACTCCGTCAGGGCGGAAGAGACCCAGTACTTC
CDR3: CASSYSVRAEETQYF

V: TRBV19
D: .
size: .
J: TRBJ1-4
DNA: TGTGCCAGCACCGACGCTTCCAATGAAAAACTGTTTTTT
CDR3: CASTDASNEKLFF

V: TRBV4-2
D: .
size: .
J: TRBJ1-2
DNA: TGTGCCAGCAGCCAACCAACCTATGGCTACACCTTC
CDR3: CASSQPTYGYTF

V: TRBV11-3
D: .
size: once
J: TRBJ1-5
DNA: TGTGCCAGCAGCTCCCAAACACAGGGCGCCGATCAGCCCCAGCATTTT
CDR3: CASSSQTQGADQPQHF

V: TRBV6-5
D: .
size: .
J: TRBJ1-5
DNA: TGTGCCAGCAGTTACTCCAGGGATCAGCCCCAGCATTTT
CDR3: CASSYSRDQPQHF

V: TRBV5-6
D: .
size: .
J: TRBJ1-2
DNA: TGTGCCAGCAGCCCCGGTTGGGGCCGAAACTATGGCTACACCTTC
CDR3: CASSPGWGRNYGYTF

V: TRBV5-5
D: .
size: .
J: TRBJ1-1
DNA: TGTGCCAGCAGCTTGGGACAGGCCACTGAAGCTTTCTTT
CDR3: CASSLGQATEAFF

V: TRBV29-1
D: .
size: .
J: TRBJ1-3
DNA: TGCAGCGTTGAAACCGCGCTATCTGGAAACACCATATATTTT
CDR3: CSVETALSGNTIYF

V: TRBV7-7
D: .
size: .
J: TRBJ1-1
DNA: TGTGCTAGCAGCTTTTCGGTGAACACTGAAGCTTTCTTT
CDR3: CASSFSVNTEAFF

V: TRBV5-1
D: .
size: once
J: TRBJ1-4
DNA: TGCGCCAGCAGCTTACGGGGGGCCGCTAATGAAAAACTGTTTTTT
CDR3: CASSLRGAANEKLFF

V: TRBV19
D: .
size: once
J: TRBJ1-5
DNA: TGTGCCAGTAATTTGGGGGCCGGCAATCAGCCCCAGCATTTT
CDR3: CASNLGAGNQPQHF

V: TRBV28
D: .
size: .
J: TRBJ1-1
DNA: TGTGCCAGCAGTTCCTATTGGGTTCCTGAAGCTTTCTTT
CDR3: CASSSYWVPEAFF

V: TRBV6-6
D: .
size: .
J: TRBJ2-7
DNA: TGTGCCAGCAGTCCCCTCGGGGGAGTCGAGCAGTACTTC
CDR3: CASSPLGGVEQYF